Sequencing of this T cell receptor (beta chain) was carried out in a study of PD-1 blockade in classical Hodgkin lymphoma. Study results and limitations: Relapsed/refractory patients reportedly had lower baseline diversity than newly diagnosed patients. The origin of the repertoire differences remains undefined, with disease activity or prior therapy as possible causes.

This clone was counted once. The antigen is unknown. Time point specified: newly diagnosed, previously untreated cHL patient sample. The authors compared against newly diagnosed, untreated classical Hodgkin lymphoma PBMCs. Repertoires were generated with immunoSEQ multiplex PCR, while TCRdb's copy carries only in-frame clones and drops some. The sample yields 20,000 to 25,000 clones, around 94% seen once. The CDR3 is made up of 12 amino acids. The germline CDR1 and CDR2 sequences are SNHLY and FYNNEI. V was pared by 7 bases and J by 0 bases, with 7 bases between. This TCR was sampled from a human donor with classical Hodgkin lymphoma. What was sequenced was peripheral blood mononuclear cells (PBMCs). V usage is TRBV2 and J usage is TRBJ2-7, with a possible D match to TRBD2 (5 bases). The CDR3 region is CASTGDSYEQYF. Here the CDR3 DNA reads TGTGCCAGCACCGGGGACTCCTACGAGCAGTACTTC.